The 6 T cell receptor beta chains below come from one sample, sequenced in a study of response to subunit inactivated influenza vaccine. A single record per CDR3 protein comes from TCRdb applying MiXCR to the RT-PCR reads. The sample comprises around 530,000 distinct CDR3 sequences, roughly 12% of which are singletons, and more than 8.5% rests with the top ten. The source was PBMCs from blood, collected on the day of vaccination. These receptors came from a man between 45 and 60 years old who received an inactivated influenza vaccine.

This clonotype was counted between two and nine times. The chain links TRBV28 to TRBJ2-5; no reliable D call. Trimming took 5 bases from V and 3 from J, leaving 13 bases between them. Germline V CDR1 and CDR2: MDHEN, SYDVKM. There are 14 residues in the CDR3. The chain's CDR3 is CASSRSAGEETQYF. The CDR3 bases are TGTGCCAGCAGTCGTTCGGCAGGTGAAGAGACCCAGTACTTC.

This clonotype appeared a few times. The J gene is TRBJ2-1, the V gene TRBV28; 7 nucleotides match TRBD1. CDR3 size: 14 residues. J lost 6 bases, V lost 6 bases, and 8 bases had no gene match. CDR1 MDHEN and CDR2 SYDVKM come from the germline V gene. DNA of the CDR3: TGTGCCAGCAGACGACAGGGCCCACTCAATGAGCAGTTCTTC. Protein product: CASRRQGPLNEQFF. The full variable domain, completed using reference TRBV28 and TRBJ2-1, is DVKVTQSSRYLVKRTGEKVFLECVQDMDHENMFWYRQDPGLGLRLIYFSYDVKMKEKGDIPEGYSVSREKKERFSLILESASTNQTSMYLCASRRQGPLNEQFFGPGTRLTVL.

This clonotype was recorded at least ten times. The chain is built from TRBV29-1 and TRBJ1-2; D possibly corresponds to TRBD1 (5 bases). The ends were cut back, 5 bases at V and 0 bases at J, with 13 bases in the middle. There are 14 residues in the CDR3. Germline CDR1 SQVTM, CDR2 ANQGSEA. DNA of the CDR3: TGCAGCGTTTACGGGACGGCAACTAACTATGGCTACACCTTC. Its translation: CSVYGTATNYGYTF.

This sequence joins TRBV10-3 and TRBJ2-2, with D perhaps given as TRBD1 or TRBD2 (6 bases each). The CDR3 is 16 residues long. V was cut by 3 bases and J by 3 bases, with 14 bases left in between. Per the germline V gene, CDR1 is ENHRY and CDR2 is SYGVKD. DNA of the CDR3: TGTGCCATCAGTGACCCTTCAGGGGACTACACCGGGGAGCTGTTTTTT. Residues: CAISDPSGDYTGELFF.

Ten or more counts support this clonotype. The chain joins TRBV7-9 to TRBJ1-1; D is unclear. CDR3 length equals 12 residues. V was trimmed by 1 base and J by 8 bases, leaving 8 bases between them. Germline V gene data show CDR1 as SEHNR and CDR2 as FQNEAQ (reference sequence). Here the CDR3 DNA reads TGTGCCAGCAGCTTAGACTGGATGGAAGCTTTCTTT. Translation gives CASSLDWMEAFF.

This clonotype was counted only a few times. The genes are TRBV18 and TRBJ2-7, with 7 nucleotides matching TRBD1. Germline assignment: CDR1 KGHSH and CDR2 LQKENI. V was pared by 3 bases and J by 0 bases, with 8 bases of the junction left unmatched. The CDR3 has 16 residues. DNA for the CDR3: TGTGCCAGCTCACCCACGACAGGGATAAGCTCCTACGAGCAGTACTTC. Its protein product is CASSPTTGISSYEQYF. Together with reference TRBV18 and TRBJ2-7, the CDR3 gives the full variable domain: NAGVMQNPRHLVRRRGQEARLRCSPMKGHSHVYWYRQLPEEGLKFMVYLQKENIIDESGMPKERFSAEFPKEGPSILRIQQVVRGDSAAYFCASSPTTGISSYEQYFGPGTRLTVT.